This T cell receptor (beta chain) was found in a study of T cell repertoires in cytomegalovirus infection. Study-wide context: A matching HLA type, together with CMV infection, was signaled by public TCR beta signatures.

Using its own MiXCR run on the reads, TCRdb lists one record per CDR3 protein. This sample has 150,000 or so distinct CDR3 sequences, with under 20% found just once. The J segment lost 0 bases and the V segment lost 11 bases, leaving 5 bases of the junction unmatched. Looked up from germline, CDR1 is MNHEY and CDR2 is SVGAGI. There are 13 residues in the CDR3. Sequenced material: CD8+ T cells from PBMCs. This receptor was obtained from a human donor in good health (CMV status not recorded). Some clones in this sample may be carry-over from other donors' samples. The V call is TRBV6-5, the J call TRBJ2-3, with 7 bases identical to TRBD1. In nucleotides, the CDR3 is TGTGCCGGCGACAGGGAGAGCACAGATACGCAGTATTTT. Its protein is CAGDRESTDTQYF.